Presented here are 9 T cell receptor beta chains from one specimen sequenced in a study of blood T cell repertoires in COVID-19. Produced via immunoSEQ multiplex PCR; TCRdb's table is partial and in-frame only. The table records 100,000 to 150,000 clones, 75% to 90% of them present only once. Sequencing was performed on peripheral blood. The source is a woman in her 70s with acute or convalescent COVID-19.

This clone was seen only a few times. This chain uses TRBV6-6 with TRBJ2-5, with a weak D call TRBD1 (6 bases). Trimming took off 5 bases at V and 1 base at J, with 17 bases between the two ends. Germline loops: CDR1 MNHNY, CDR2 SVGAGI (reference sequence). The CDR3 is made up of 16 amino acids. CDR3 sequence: CASSPGARGAQETQYF. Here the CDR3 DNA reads TGTGCCAGCAGTCCAGGGGCCAGGGGAGCCCAAGAGACCCAGTACTTC.

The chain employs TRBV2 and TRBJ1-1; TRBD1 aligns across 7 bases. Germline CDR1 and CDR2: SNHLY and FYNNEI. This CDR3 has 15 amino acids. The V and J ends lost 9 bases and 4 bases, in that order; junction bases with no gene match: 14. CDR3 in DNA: TGTGCCAGTCTCTGGGACAGACAAGTCTCCACTGAAGCTTTCTTT. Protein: CASLWDRQVSTEAFF.

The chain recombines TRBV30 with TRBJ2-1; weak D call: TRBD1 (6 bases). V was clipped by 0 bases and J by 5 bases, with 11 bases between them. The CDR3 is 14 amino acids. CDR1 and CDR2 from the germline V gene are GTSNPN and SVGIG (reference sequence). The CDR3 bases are TGTGCCTGGAGTGTCCAGGGGAGCCACAATGAGCAGTTCTTC. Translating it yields CAWSVQGSHNEQFF.

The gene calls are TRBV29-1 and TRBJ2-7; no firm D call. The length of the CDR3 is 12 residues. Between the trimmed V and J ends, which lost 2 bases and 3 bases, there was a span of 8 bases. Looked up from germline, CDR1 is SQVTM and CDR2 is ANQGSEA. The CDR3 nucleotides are TGCAGCGTTGAATTGACTGGCTACGAGCAGTACTTC. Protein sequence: CSVELTGYEQYF.

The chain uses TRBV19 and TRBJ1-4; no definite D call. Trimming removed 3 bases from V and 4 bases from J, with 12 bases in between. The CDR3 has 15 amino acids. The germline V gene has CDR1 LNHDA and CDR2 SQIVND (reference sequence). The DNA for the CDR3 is TGTGCCAGTAGTATCTTTTCCTCCGGTAATGAAAAACTGTTTTTT. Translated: CASSIFSSGNEKLFF.

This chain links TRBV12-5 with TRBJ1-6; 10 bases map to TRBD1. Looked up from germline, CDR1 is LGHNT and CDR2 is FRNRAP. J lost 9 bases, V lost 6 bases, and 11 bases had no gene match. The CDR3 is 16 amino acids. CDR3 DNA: TGTGCTAGTGGCCCCCGGGGGACAGGGGTGGGTTCACCCCTCCACTTT. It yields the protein CASGPRGTGVGSPLHF.

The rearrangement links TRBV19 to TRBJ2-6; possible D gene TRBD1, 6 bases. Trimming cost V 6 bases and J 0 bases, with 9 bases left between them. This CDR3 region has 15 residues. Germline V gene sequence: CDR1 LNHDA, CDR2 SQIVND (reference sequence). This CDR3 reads CASRIQGSGANVLTF. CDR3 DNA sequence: TGTGCCAGTAGGATACAGGGCTCTGGGGCCAACGTCCTGACTTTC. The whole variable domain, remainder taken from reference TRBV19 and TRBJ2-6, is DGGITQSPKYLFRKEGQNVTLSCEQNLNHDAMYWYRQDPGQGLRLIYYSQIVNDFQKGDIAEGYSVSREKKESFPLTVTSAQKNPTAFYLCASRIQGSGANVLTFGAGSRLTVL.

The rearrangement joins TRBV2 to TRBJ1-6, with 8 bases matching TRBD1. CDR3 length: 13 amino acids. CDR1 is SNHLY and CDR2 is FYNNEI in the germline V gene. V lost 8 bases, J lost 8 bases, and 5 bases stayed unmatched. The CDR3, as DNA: TGTGCCAGCCTCGGACAGGGTGATTCACCCCTCCACTTT. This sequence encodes CASLGQGDSPLHF.

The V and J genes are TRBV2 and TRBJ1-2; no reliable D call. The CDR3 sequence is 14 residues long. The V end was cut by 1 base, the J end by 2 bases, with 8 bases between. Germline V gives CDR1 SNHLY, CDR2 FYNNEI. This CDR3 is CASSEVAGNYGYTF. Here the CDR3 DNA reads TGTGCCAGCAGTGAAGTGGCGGGGAACTATGGCTACACCTTC.